The clone carrying this T cell receptor beta chain appeared a single time. Its antigen is undetermined. These data originate in a study of T cells in localized non-small cell lung cancer. This CDR3 spans 13 amino acids. With 3 bases removed from V and 7 bases from J, the gap between germline ends came to 10 bases. Per the germline V gene, CDR1 is MNHEY and CDR2 is SMNVEV (reference sequence). The protocol was immunoSEQ multiplex PCR, while the TCRdb copy is restricted to in-frame clones and leaves out a portion. Here the sample spans about 45,000 clones, around 81% being singletons. Regarding the study as a whole: Longer overall survival accompanied higher blood T cell density.

The genes are TRBV27 and TRBJ2-1; D is unclear. This clonotype was sampled from a man between 40 and 70 years old with stage III lung adenocarcinoma. The sample was peripheral blood mononuclear cells, taken before any cancer treatment. The CDR3 is CASSFSPSNEQFF. Written as DNA, the CDR3 is TGTGCCAGCAGTTTTAGCCCCTCAAATGAGCAGTTCTTC.